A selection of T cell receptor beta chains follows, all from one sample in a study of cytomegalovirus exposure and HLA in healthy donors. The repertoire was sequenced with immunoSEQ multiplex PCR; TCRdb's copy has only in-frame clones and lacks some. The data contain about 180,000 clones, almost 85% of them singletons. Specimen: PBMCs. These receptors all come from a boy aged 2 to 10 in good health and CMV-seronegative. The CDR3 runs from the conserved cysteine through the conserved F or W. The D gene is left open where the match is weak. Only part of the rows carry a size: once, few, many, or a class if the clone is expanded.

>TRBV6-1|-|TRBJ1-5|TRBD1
TGTGCCAGCTTCGGGGGACAGGCCAATCAGCCCCAGCATTTT
CASFGGQANQPQHF
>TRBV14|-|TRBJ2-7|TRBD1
TGTGCCAGCAGCCTCGGACAGGGCTTCGTGGATGAGCAGTACTTC
CASSLGQGFVDEQYF
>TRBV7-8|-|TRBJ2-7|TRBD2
TGTGCCAGCAGCTTAGTGGCCGGGAGGGCCTGGGAGCAGTACTTC
CASSLVAGRAWEQYF
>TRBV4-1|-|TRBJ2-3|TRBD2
TGCGCCAGCAGCCAAGGGGGGCTAGCGGGAGGCAAAGGGAACACAGATACGCAGTATTTT
CASSQGGLAGGKGNTDTQYF
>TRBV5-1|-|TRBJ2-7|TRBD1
TGCGCCAGCAGCTTGGTGGGACAGGGAGTCGAGCAGTACTTC
CASSLVGQGVEQYF
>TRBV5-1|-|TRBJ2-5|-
TGCGCCAGCAGCGTCTCAGGGAATCGTCAACAGACCCAGTACTTC
CASSVSGNRQQTQYF
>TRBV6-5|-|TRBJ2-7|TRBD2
TGTGCCAGCCGAAGCGGGGGCAGCTCCTACGAGCAGTACTTC
CASRSGGSSYEQYF
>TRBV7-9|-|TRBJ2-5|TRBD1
TGTGCCAGCAGCTCAGGGGGCTACCAAGAGACCCAGTACTTC
CASSSGGYQETQYF
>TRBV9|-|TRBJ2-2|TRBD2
TGTGCCAGCAGCGGGACTAGCGGGAGGGGTACCGGGGAGCTGTTTTTT
CASSGTSGRGTGELFF
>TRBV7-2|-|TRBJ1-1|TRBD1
TGTGCCAGCAGCCCCGACAGGGGTGGGATCACTGAAGCTTTCTTT
CASSPDRGGITEAFF
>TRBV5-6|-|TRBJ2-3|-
TGTGCCAGCAGCTGGGAGGTTATAACAGATACGCAGTATTTT
CASSWEVITDTQYF
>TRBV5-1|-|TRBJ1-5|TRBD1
TGCGCCAGCAGCTTAGGGGACAGTGTCAATCAGCCCCAGCATTTT
CASSLGDSVNQPQHF
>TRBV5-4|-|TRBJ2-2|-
TGTGCCAGCAGCTCGGGACTGGGTACCGGGGAGCTGTTTTTT
CASSSGLGTGELFF
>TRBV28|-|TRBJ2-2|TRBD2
TGTGCCAGCAGCCTAAACCGAGCGGGACTTAACACCGGGGAGCTGTTTTTT
CASSLNRAGLNTGELFF
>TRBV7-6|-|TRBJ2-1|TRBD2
TGTGCCAGCACGCCTGCTAGTTGGGGGAGGGCCCTCCGGGATGAGCAGTTCTTC
CASTPASWGRALRDEQFF
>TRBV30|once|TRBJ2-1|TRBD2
TGTGCCTGGAAGGTAGCGGGAGTTACCTACAATGAGCAGTTCTTC
CAWKVAGVTYNEQFF
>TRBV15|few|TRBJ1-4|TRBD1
TGTGCCACCAGCAGTTACAGGGGGCGTGCAACTAATGAAAAACTGTTTTTT
CATSSYRGRATNEKLFF
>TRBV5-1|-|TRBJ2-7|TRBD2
TGCGCCAGCAGCTTAGGGACTAGCGGGCCATACGAGCAGTACTTC
CASSLGTSGPYEQYF
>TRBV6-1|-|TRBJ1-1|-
TGTGCCAGCACGAGGCAGCTTAACACTGAAGCTTTCTTT
CASTRQLNTEAFF
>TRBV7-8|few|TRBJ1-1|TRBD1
TGTGCCAGCAGCTTCTCCGGGGGGACAGGGGCTTTCTTT
CASSFSGGTGAFF
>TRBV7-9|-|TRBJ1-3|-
TGTGCCAGCAGCCGCTTGGACTCAGGTCGGGACTCTGGAAACACCATATATTTT
CASSRLDSGRDSGNTIYF
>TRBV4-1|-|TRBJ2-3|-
TGCGCCAGCAGCCAAGATCAGTCAGGGTCGGTATCAGATACGCAGTATTTT
CASSQDQSGSVSDTQYF
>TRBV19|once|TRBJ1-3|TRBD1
TGTGCCAGTACTCCTCAACAGGGGGGCTCTGGAAACACCATATATTTT
CASTPQQGGSGNTIYF
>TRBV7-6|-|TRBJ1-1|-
TGTGCCAGCAGCTTAGCGCGGGGGAGCGGGGCCCTTAACACTGAAGCTTTCTTT
CASSLARGSGALNTEAFF
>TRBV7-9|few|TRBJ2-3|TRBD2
TGTGCCAGCAGCTTACATAGCGGGAGAGATACGCAGTATTTT
CASSLHSGRDTQYF
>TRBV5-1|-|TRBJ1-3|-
TGCGCCAGTGAACAGGGAGCGGGAAACACCATATATTTT
CASEQGAGNTIYF
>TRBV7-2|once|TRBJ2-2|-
TGTGCCAGCAGCCGCGATGTGGTCGGGGAGCTGTTTTTT
CASSRDVVGELFF
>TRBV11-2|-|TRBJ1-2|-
TGTGCCAGCAGCTTAGATCCCGGGGACTTCTATGGCTACACCTTC
CASSLDPGDFYGYTF
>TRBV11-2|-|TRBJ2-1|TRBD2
TGTGCCAGCAGCTTATATGGACAGACTAGCGCAGTTGAGCAGTTCTTC
CASSLYGQTSAVEQFF
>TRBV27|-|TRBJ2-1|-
TGTGCCAGCAGTTCGACAGTATACAATGAGCAGTTCTTC
CASSSTVYNEQFF
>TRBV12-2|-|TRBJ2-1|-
TGTGCAAGTCGCTTAGACCAGGACACGCAAGGGTACAATGAGCAGTTCTTC
CASRLDQDTQGYNEQFF
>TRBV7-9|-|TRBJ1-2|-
TGTGCCAGCAGCTTAGCTACAGGAATCTATGGCTACACCTTC
CASSLATGIYGYTF
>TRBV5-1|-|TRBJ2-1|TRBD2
TGCGCCAGCAGCTTGGCCGGGACTAGCAACGTCAACAATGAGCAGTTCTTC
CASSLAGTSNVNNEQFF
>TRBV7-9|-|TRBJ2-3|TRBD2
TGTGCCAGCAGCAGGGGACTAGCGGGGTATACGCAGTATTTT
CASSRGLAGYTQYF
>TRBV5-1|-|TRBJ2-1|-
TGCGCCAGCAGCTTGGTGGCTGAATACAATGAGCAGTTCTTC
CASSLVAEYNEQFF
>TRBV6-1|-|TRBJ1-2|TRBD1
TGTGCCAGCAGTGAGACGGCAGGGGGCGGCTACACCTTC
CASSETAGGGYTF
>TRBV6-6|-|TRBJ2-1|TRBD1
TGTGCCAGCAGTTACCACCGACAGGGGGGTGAGCAGTTCTTC
CASSYHRQGGEQFF
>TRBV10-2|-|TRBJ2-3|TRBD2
TGCGCCAGCGATCAAGCGGGAGGCGCAGATACGCAGTATTTT
CASDQAGGADTQYF
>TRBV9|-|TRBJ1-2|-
TGTGCCAGCAGCGTAGTACCAAATCGCGATGGCTACACCTTC
CASSVVPNRDGYTF
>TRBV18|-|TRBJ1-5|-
TGTGCCAGCTCACCCGAGGGTCAGCCCCAGCATTTT
CASSPEGQPQHF
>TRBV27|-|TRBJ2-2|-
TGTGCCAGCAGTTTATCGAGCACCGGGGAGCTGTTTTTT
CASSLSSTGELFF
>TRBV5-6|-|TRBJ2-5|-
TGTGCCAGCAGCTTAGGAGCGTTACAAGAGACCCAGTACTTC
CASSLGALQETQYF
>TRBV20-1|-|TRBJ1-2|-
TGCAGTGCTAGGCGGAGCTATGGCTACACCTTC
CSARRSYGYTF
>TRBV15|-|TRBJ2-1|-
TGTGCCACCAGCAGAGCCGATGAGCAGTTCTTC
CATSRADEQFF
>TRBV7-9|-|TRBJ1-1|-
TGTTCCGGCGGTGAAGCTTTCTTT
CSGGEAFF